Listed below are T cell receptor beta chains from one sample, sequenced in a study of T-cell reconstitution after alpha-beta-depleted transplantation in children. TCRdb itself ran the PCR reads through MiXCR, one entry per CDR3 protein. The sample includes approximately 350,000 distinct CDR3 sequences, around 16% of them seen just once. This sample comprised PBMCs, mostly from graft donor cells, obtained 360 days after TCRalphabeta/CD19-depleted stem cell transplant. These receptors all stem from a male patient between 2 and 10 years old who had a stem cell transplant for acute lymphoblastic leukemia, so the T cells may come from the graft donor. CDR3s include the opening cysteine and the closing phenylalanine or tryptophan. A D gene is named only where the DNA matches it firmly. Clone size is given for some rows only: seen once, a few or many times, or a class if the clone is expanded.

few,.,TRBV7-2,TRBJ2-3,TGTGCCAGCAGCCCCGACGGACTACGACTACTAGATACGCAGTATTTT,CASSPDGLRLLDTQYF
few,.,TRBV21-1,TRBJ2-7,TGTGCCAGCAGCAAAGTACGGGGACAGGGTAACGAGCAGTACTTC,CASSKVRGQGNEQYF
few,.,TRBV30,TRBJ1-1,TGTGCCTGGAGTGTACTCAGCAGTTGGGGCACTGAAGCTTTCTTT,CAWSVLSSWGTEAFF
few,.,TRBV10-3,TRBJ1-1,TGTGCCATCAGTGACGGGGACCGGAACACTGAAGCTTTCTTT,CAISDGDRNTEAFF
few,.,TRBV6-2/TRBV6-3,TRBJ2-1,TGTGCCAGCAGTTACTACCGGGCTTTATTGGGGGATGAGCAGTTCTTC,CASSYYRALLGDEQFF
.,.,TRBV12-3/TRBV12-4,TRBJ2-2,TGTGCCAGCAGCGGACAAACGAACACCGGGGAGCTGTTTTTT,CASSGQTNTGELFF
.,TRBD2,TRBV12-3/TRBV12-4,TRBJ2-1,TGTGCCAGCAGTTTAGATTTTGCGGGAGGCTCCTACAATGAGCAGTTCTTC,CASSLDFAGGSYNEQFF
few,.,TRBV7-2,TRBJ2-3,TGTGCCAGCACCCTTTCGCGGGACACAGATACGCAGTATTTT,CASTLSRDTDTQYF
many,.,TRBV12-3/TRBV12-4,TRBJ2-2,TGTGCCAGCAGTCGCCGTGCGTTACACACCGGGGAGCTGTTTTTT,CASSRRALHTGELFF
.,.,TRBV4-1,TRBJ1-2,TGCGCCAGCAGCCCAGAGGTCGTAAACTATGGCTACACCTTC,CASSPEVVNYGYTF
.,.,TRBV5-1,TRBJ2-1,TGCGCCAGCAGCTTGGGACAAAACTCCTACAATGAGCAGTTCTTC,CASSLGQNSYNEQFF
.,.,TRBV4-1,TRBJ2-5,TGCGCCAGCAGCCAAGAGCCGGCCATCGAAGAGACCCAGTACTTC,CASSQEPAIEETQYF
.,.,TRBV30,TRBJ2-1,TGTGCCTGGACAAACACCTACAATGAGCAGTTCTTC,CAWTNTYNEQFF
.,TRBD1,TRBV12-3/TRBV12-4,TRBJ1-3,TGTGCCAGCAGCCGGACAGGGGTTGGAAACACCATATATTTT,CASSRTGVGNTIYF
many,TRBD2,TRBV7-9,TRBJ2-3,TGTGCCAGCAGCTTCGGGATTGGGAGGGCCATCTCCCTCACAGATACGCAGTATTTT,CASSFGIGRAISLTDTQYF
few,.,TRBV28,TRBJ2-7,TGTGCCAGCAGTTCCGTTTGGGGGGACTCCTACGAGCAGTACTTC,CASSSVWGDSYEQYF
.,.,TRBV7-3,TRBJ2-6,TGTGCCAGCAGCCCCTACGCACTCTCTGGGGCCAACGTCCTGACTTTC,CASSPYALSGANVLTF